This T cell receptor (beta chain) was recovered during a study of T cells in localized non-small cell lung cancer. Study observations and caveats: When the top 100 tumor clones were examined, a median approximately 60 of them also appeared in the adjacent lung, which was paired and uninvolved. Uninvolved adjacent lung showed the highest T cell clonality, exceeding tumor. Heterogeneity cannot be ruled out, as sequencing used one tumor region only.

TCRdb's table, derived via immunoSEQ multiplex PCR, lists solely in-frame clones and lacks some. The sample includes about 3,100 clones, more than 20% of them seen just once. As to this clone: What it binds is not known.

This CDR3 has 14 amino acids. The V gene end was trimmed by 7 bases and the J gene end by 7 bases; junction bases not matched to a gene: 9. Germline V gives CDR1 MNHGY, CDR2 SAAAGT. The adjacent lung that was sampled lay at least 2 cm from the tumor margin and showed no atypia. The origin of this receptor is a man aged 40 to 69 with stage III squamous cell lung carcinoma. The chain carries TRBV6-8 and TRBJ2-2; 7 nucleotides agree with TRBD1. Sequencing used normal lung tissue next to the tumor, obtained before any cancer treatment. Here the CDR3 DNA reads TGTGCCAGCAATCTACAGGGGTCCGACGGGGAGCTGTTTTTT. Amino acids: CASNLQGSDGELFF.